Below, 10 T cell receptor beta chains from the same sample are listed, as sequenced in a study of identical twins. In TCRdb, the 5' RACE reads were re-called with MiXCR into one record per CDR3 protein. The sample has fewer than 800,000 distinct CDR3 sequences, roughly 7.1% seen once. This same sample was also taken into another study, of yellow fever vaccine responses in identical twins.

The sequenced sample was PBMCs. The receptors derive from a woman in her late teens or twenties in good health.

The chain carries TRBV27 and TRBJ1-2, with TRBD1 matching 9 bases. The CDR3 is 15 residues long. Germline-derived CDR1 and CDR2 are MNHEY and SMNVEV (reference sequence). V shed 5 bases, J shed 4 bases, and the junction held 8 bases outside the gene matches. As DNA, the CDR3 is TGTGCCAGCAGTGGGGGACAGGGATCATTCTATGGCTACACCTTC. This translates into CASSGGQGSFYGYTF.

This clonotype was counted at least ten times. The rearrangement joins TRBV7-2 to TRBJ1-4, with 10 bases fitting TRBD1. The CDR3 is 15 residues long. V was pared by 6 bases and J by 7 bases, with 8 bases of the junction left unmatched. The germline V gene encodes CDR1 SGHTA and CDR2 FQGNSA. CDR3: CASRLAGTGVEKLFF. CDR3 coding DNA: TGTGCCAGCAGGCTCGCCGGGACAGGGGTTGAAAAACTGTTTTTT.

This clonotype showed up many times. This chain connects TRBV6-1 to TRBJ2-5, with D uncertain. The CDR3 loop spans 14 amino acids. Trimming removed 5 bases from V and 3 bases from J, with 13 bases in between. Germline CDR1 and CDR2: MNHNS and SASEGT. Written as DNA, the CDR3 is TGTGCCAGCAGTCCGGTTACTGTTAAAGAGACCCAGTACTTC. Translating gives CASSPVTVKETQYF.

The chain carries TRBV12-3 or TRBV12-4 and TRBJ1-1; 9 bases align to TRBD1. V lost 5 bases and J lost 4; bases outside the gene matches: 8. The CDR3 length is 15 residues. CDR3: CASSMRTGEGTEAFF. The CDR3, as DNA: TGTGCCAGCAGTATGAGGACAGGGGAGGGCACTGAAGCTTTCTTT.

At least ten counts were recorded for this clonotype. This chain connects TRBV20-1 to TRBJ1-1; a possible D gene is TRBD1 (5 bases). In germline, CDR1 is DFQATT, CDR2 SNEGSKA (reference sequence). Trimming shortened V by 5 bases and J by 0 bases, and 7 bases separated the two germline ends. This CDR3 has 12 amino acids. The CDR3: CSADSMNTEAFF. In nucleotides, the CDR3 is TGCAGTGCTGACAGCATGAACACTGAAGCTTTCTTT.

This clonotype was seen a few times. CDR3 amino acids: CASGLGYEQFF. For the CDR3, the DNA is TGTGCTAGTGGTTTGGGCTATGAGCAGTTCTTC. The chain has TRBV12-5 and TRBJ2-1; D is ambiguous. V shed 1 base and J shed 8 bases, with 3 bases lying between them. There are 11 residues in the CDR3. Germline assignment: CDR1 LGHNT and CDR2 FRNRAP.

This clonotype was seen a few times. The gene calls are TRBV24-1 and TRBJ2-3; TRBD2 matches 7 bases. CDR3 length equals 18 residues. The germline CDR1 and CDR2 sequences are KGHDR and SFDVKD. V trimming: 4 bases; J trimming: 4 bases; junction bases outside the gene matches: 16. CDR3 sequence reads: CATSDLKRGGREADTQYF. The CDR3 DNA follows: TGTGCCACCAGTGACCTCAAGAGGGGCGGACGGGAGGCAGATACGCAGTATTTT.

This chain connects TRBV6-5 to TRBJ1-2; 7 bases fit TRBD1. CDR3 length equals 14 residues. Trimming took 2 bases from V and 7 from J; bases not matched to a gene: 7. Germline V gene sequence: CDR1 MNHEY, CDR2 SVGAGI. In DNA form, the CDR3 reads TGTGCCAGCAGTTACGGACGACAGGGATTTGGCTACACCTTC. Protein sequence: CASSYGRQGFGYTF.

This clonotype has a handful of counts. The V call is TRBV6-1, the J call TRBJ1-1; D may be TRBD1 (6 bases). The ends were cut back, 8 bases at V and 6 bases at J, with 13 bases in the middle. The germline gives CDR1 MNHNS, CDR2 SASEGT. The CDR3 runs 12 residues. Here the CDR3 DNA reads TGTGCCAGCGTAGACAGGCTTTCTGAAGCTTTCTTT. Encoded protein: CASVDRLSEAFF.

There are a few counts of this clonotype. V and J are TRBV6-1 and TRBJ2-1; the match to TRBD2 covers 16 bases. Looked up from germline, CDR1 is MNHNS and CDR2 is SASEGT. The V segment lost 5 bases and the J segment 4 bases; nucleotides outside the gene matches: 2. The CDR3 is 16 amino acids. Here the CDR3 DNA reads TGTGCCAGCAGTAGGGGACTAGCGGGAGGGTACAATGAGCAGTTCTTC. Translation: CASSRGLAGGYNEQFF.